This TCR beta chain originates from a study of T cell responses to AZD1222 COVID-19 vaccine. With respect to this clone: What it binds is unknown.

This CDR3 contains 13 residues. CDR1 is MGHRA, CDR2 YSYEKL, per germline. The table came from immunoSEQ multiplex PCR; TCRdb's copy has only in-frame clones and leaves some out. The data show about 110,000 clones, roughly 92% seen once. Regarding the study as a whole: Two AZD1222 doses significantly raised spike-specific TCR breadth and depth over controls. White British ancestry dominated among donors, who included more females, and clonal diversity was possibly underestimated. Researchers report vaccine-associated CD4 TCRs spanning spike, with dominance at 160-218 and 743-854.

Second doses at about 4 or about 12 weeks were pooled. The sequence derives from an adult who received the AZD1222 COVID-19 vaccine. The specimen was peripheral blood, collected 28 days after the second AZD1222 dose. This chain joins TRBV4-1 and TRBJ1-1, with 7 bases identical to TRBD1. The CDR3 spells CAGGRGEHTEAFF. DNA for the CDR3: TGCGCTGGGGGCAGGGGGGAGCACACTGAAGCTTTCTTT.